A single sample gave rise to the 30 T cell receptor beta chains below, sequenced in a study of monozygotic twins with inflammatory bowel disease. TCRdb re-called the 5' RACE reads, yielding one record per CDR3 amino acid sequence without DNA. Its table lists over 200,000 distinct CDR3 sequences. Sequenced material: blood. Receptors were obtained from a human donor with ulcerative colitis or Crohn's disease, or a healthy co-twin of an affected twin (not recorded which).

The CDR3 is CSAEAGGLYNEQFF. This sequence joins TRBV20-1 and TRBJ2-1; TCRdb's D call of TRBD2 is untestable without DNA. The CDR3 runs 14 residues. The V gene's germline CDR1 is DFQATT and CDR2 SNEGSKA (reference sequence).

This rearrangement joins TRBV7-2 to TRBJ1-6. The V gene's germline CDR1 is SGHTA and CDR2 FQGNSA. The CDR3 contains 13 residues. CDR3: CASSLRVHPPLHF.

The chain links TRBV5-1 to TRBJ2-2; absent DNA, TCRdb's TRBD1 call cannot be checked. Germline V gives CDR1 SGHRS, CDR2 YFSETQ. The CDR3 has 17 residues. Here the CDR3 reads CASSLVLTGANTGELFF.

This chain links TRBV4-3 with TRBJ2-1; the D call from TCRdb, TRBD1, cannot be confirmed without DNA. The CDR3 consists of 16 residues. Per germline, CDR1 LGHNA and CDR2 YSLEER. CDR3 loop: CASSHRRDPSYNEQFF.

The V call is TRBV7-3, the J call TRBJ1-1. The CDR3 sequence is 13 residues long. CDR1 and CDR2 from the germline V gene are SGHTA and FQGTGA. This CDR3 reads CASSPLGASEAFF.

The rearrangement links TRBV6-5 to TRBJ1-4; as DNA is missing, the TRBD1 call by TCRdb cannot be tested. The CDR3 loop spans 17 amino acids. CDR1 is MNHEY, CDR2 SVGAGI, per germline. This CDR3 reads CASSYGRPPSTNEKLFF.

The CDR3 loop reads CASSSSRQAKTEAFF. This chain joins TRBV19 and TRBJ1-1. The CDR3 loop spans 15 amino acids. The V gene's germline CDR1 is LNHDA and CDR2 SQIVND (reference sequence).

The rearrangement links TRBV3-1 to TRBJ1-3; the TCRdb D gene call, TRBD1, has no DNA to confirm it. The CDR3 loop spans 15 amino acids. Looked up from germline, CDR1 is LGHDT and CDR2 is YNNKEL (reference sequence). This CDR3 reads CASSSHGTSGNTIYF.

This chain joins TRBV12-3 or TRBV12-4 and TRBJ2-1. The CDR3 extends over 12 amino acids. This chain's CDR3 is CASSRGLGEQFF.

This sequence joins TRBV12-3 or TRBV12-4 and TRBJ1-1. There are 14 residues in the CDR3. The CDR3 sequence: CASSFKGMNTEAFF.

The rearrangement joins TRBV5-1 to TRBJ2-3; TCRdb's D call, TRBD2, is unchecked because there is no DNA. The CDR3 covers 16 residues. Germline CDR1 reads SGHRS; CDR2 reads YFSETQ. The CDR3 spells CASSRGPRVITDTQYF.

This chain joins TRBV20-1 and TRBJ2-1; TCRdb indicates TRBD2, and absent DNA this call remains unverified. Germline CDR1 DFQATT, CDR2 SNEGSKA (reference sequence). The CDR3 loop spans 15 amino acids. The CDR3 spells CSAPSGLAGSYEQFF.

This chain joins TRBV19 and TRBJ2-2; the TRBD2 assignment by TCRdb is unverifiable without DNA. The CDR3 loop spans 16 amino acids. Germline CDR1 is LNHDA and CDR2 is SQIVND (reference sequence). The CDR3 reads CASSTVRLAGAGELFF.

The genes are TRBV6-1 and TRBJ1-1; TCRdb names TRBD1, which stays unverified in the absence of DNA. Per the germline V gene, CDR1 is MNHNS and CDR2 is SASEGT. The CDR3 runs 15 residues. CDR3 in amino acids: CASSEEGGLITEAFF.

The rearrangement links TRBV13 to TRBJ2-2. CDR1 is PRHDT and CDR2 is FYEKMQ in the germline V gene (reference sequence). The CDR3 is 16 residues long. This chain's CDR3 is CASSLESRENTGELFF.

V usage is TRBV5-1 and J usage is TRBJ2-3. This CDR3 is built from 14 residues. Per germline, CDR1 SGHRS and CDR2 YFSETQ. This chain's CDR3 is CASSVTLGADTQYF.

The V gene is TRBV24-1, the J gene TRBJ1-5; TCRdb's D call, TRBD1, is unchecked because there is no DNA. The germline V gene has CDR1 KGHDR and CDR2 SFDVKD. The CDR3 extends over 13 amino acids. The CDR3 spells CATSAGGGQPQHF.

This sequence joins TRBV5-1 and TRBJ1-1; TCRdb indicates TRBD1, and absent DNA this call remains unverified. The CDR3 is made up of 15 amino acids. The germline V gene encodes CDR1 SGHRS and CDR2 YFSETQ. The CDR3 reads CASSLGGSGLAEAFF.

This chain uses TRBV7-3 with TRBJ2-1; with no DNA, the TCRdb D assignment of TRBD1 cannot be verified. The CDR3 is made up of 17 amino acids. Germline assignment: CDR1 SGHTA and CDR2 FQGTGA. This chain's CDR3 is CASSPTRQGAQDNEQFF. The full variable domain, its missing parts supplied by reference TRBV7-3 and TRBJ2-1, is GAGVSQTPSNKVTEKGKYVELRCDPISGHTALYWYRQSLGQGPEFLIYFQGTGAADDSGLPNDRFFAVRPEGSVSTLKIQRTERGDSAVYLCASSPTRQGAQDNEQFFGPGTRLTVL.

V and J are TRBV9 and TRBJ2-1; the D call from TCRdb, TRBD2, cannot be confirmed without DNA. Per the germline V gene, CDR1 is SGDLS and CDR2 is YYNGEE. This CDR3 contains 14 residues. CDR3 loop: CASSLSGDYNEQFF.

The J gene is TRBJ2-6, the V gene TRBV4-3. This CDR3 has 16 residues. Germline V gene lookup returns CDR1 LGHNA and CDR2 YSLEER. CDR3 in amino acids: CASSQDQYSGANVLTF.

The J gene is TRBJ2-1, the V gene TRBV3-1. This CDR3 region has 13 residues. Germline-derived CDR1 and CDR2 are LGHDT and YNNKEL (reference sequence). Here the CDR3 reads CASSQGLGYEQFF.

The chain couples TRBV9 to TRBJ2-3; the D call from TCRdb, TRBD2, cannot be confirmed without DNA. CDR3 length: 15 amino acids. The germline CDR1 and CDR2 sequences are SGDLS and YYNGEE. The CDR3: CASSMGRASTDTQYF.

This chain uses TRBV7-2 with TRBJ2-7; TCRdb proposes TRBD2, but this gene call is untestable without DNA. The CDR3 has 13 amino acids. CDR1 and CDR2 (germline): SGHTA, FQGNSA. This CDR3 is CASSLARTDEQYF.

The chain joins TRBV20-1 to TRBJ1-6; as DNA is missing, the TRBD1 call by TCRdb cannot be tested. The CDR3 consists of 14 residues. Germline CDR1 is DFQATT and CDR2 is SNEGSKA (reference sequence). The CDR3 loop is CSARPDRERSPLHF.

This chain connects TRBV30 to TRBJ1-6; no DNA is available, so the TRBD1 call from TCRdb remains unchecked. Per the germline V gene, CDR1 is GTSNPN and CDR2 is SVGIG (reference sequence). This CDR3 has 13 residues. The CDR3 protein is CAWGTAFNSPLHF.

The V and J genes are TRBV6-5 and TRBJ2-1; as DNA is missing, the TRBD1 call by TCRdb cannot be tested. Germline CDR1 and CDR2: MNHEY and SVGAGI. CDR3 length: 13 residues. The CDR3 reads CASRTPKYNEQFF.

The chain links TRBV7-9 to TRBJ2-5; TCRdb indicates TRBD1, and absent DNA this call remains unverified. The germline CDR1 and CDR2 sequences are SEHNR and FQNEAQ (reference sequence). This CDR3 has 15 residues. CDR3 in amino acids: CASGHQTGAQETQYF.

The V call is TRBV9, the J call TRBJ1-5; TCRdb picks TRBD1, but there is no DNA to check that call. The CDR3 consists of 15 residues. Germline-derived CDR1 and CDR2 are SGDLS and YYNGEE. Here the CDR3 reads CAASGDKFSNQPQHF.

The rearrangement uses TRBV5-6 and TRBJ2-3; TCRdb's assignment of TRBD2 cannot be checked, as there is no DNA. This CDR3 spans 15 amino acids. Germline CDR1 reads SGHDT; CDR2 reads YYEEEE. This CDR3 is CASSSGPRGTDTQYF.